The next 30 T cell receptor beta chains were all read from a single sample in a study of CD8 T cells in Susac syndrome. Random hexamers were used to reverse transcribe the RNA input (about 0.5 to 1 ug). Each CDR3 protein gets one entry after TCRdb re-called the immunoSEQ multiplex PCR reads with MiXCR. The table lists around 130,000 distinct CDR3 sequences, roughly 94% of them singletons. Sequences were obtained from CD4+ T cells from PBMCs. All receptors come from a human donor with multiple sclerosis.

V is TRBV9 and J is TRBJ2-3; weak D call: TRBD2 (6 bases). The germline V gene has CDR1 SGDLS and CDR2 YYNGEE. With 0 bases removed from V and 0 bases from J, the gap between germline ends came to 11 bases. CDR3 length equals 16 residues. The CDR3 DNA follows: TGTGCCAGCAGCGTAGGCGGCGGGATGAGCACAGATACGCAGTATTTT. It specifies CASSVGGGMSTDTQYF.

This clonotype was found once. The genes are TRBV4-3 and TRBJ2-2; D might be TRBD1 (5 bases). This CDR3 region has 16 residues. Deletions cut 0 bases from V and 3 bases from J, with 11 bases between. Looked up from germline, CDR1 is LGHNA and CDR2 is YSLEER. CDR3 protein: CASSQEVRAYTGELFF. The CDR3 nucleotides read TGCGCCAGCAGCCAAGAGGTCAGGGCATACACCGGGGAGCTGTTTTTT.

CDR3: CASSPDGGARTEAFF. CDR3 DNA: TGTGCCAGCAGCCCAGACGGGGGCGCGAGGACTGAAGCTTTCTTT. The chain is built from TRBV28 and TRBJ1-1, with D possibly TRBD1 on 6 matching bases. Germline loops: CDR1 MDHEN, CDR2 SYDVKM. The CDR3 has 15 residues. V was shortened by 6 bases and J by 5 bases, with 19 bases between the two germline ends.

The chain employs TRBV18 and TRBJ1-1, with D possibly being TRBD1 (5 bases). The CDR3 totals 15 residues. CDR1 and CDR2 (germline): KGHSH, LQKENI. V lost 6 bases to trimming and J lost 0 bases, with 14 bases between them. The CDR3 here is CASSSRWGLNTEAFF. The CDR3 DNA reads TGTGCCAGCTCCTCACGGTGGGGGTTGAACACTGAAGCTTTCTTT. Full variable domain (rest looked up from reference TRBV18 and TRBJ1-1): NAGVMQNPRHLVRRRGQEARLRCSPMKGHSHVYWYRQLPEEGLKFMVYLQKENIIDESGMPKERFSAEFPKEGPSILRIQQVVRGDSAAYFCASSSRWGLNTEAFFGQGTRLTVV.

The chain is built from TRBV7-2 and TRBJ1-5; the match to TRBD1 covers 7 bases. This CDR3 is built from 17 residues. Germline assignment: CDR1 SGHTA and CDR2 FQGNSA. The J segment lost 0 bases and the V segment lost 5 bases, leaving 10 bases of the junction unmatched. CDR3 residues: CASSPRQGVDSNQPQHF. CDR3 nucleotides: TGTGCCAGCAGCCCAAGACAGGGTGTAGATAGCAATCAGCCCCAGCATTTT.

V is TRBV27 and J is TRBJ1-5, with 8 bases fitting TRBD1. Germline V gene sequence: CDR1 MNHEY, CDR2 SMNVEV (reference sequence). Germline trimming cut 9 bases from V and 0 bases from J; bases unmatched to any gene: 4. The CDR3 is 14 amino acids. The CDR3 DNA sequence: TGTGCCAGTACAGGGGGGAATAGCAATCAGCCCCAGCATTTT. It codes for CASTGGNSNQPQHF.

This sequence joins TRBV5-1 and TRBJ1-2; no firm D call. Germline-derived CDR1 and CDR2 are SGHRS and YFSETQ. V lost 9 bases and J 0 bases, leaving 12 bases between the germline ends. The CDR3 consists of 13 residues. The CDR3 DNA sequence: TGCGCCACCTCGACGGGAGCTAACTATGGCTACACCTTC. Amino acid sequence: CATSTGANYGYTF. The whole variable domain, filled in from reference TRBV5-1 and TRBJ1-2, reads KAGVTQTPRYLIKTRGQQVTLSCSPISGHRSVSWYQQTPGQGLQFLFEYFSETQRNKGNFPGRFSGRQFSNSRSEMNVSTLELGDSALYLCATSTGANYGYTFGSGTRLTVV.

The V call is TRBV6-2 or TRBV6-3, the J call TRBJ1-1, with 7 bases lining up with TRBD1. Germline V gives CDR1 MNHEY, CDR2 SVGEGT. The CDR3 contains 13 residues. Losses at the gene ends were 5 bases for V and 1 base for J; bases not matched to a gene: 1. The CDR3 sequence: CASSTGENTEAFF. DNA for the CDR3: TGTGCCAGCAGTACAGGGGAGAACACTGAAGCTTTCTTT.

The chain recombines TRBV12-3 or TRBV12-4 with TRBJ2-6, with TRBD1 matching 8 bases. The CDR3 spans 18 residues. The V segment lost 5 bases and the J segment 1 base; nucleotides outside the gene matches: 10. CDR3 residues: CASSPHSTGASGANVLTF. CDR3 DNA: TGTGCCAGCAGTCCGCATTCGACAGGGGCTTCTGGGGCCAACGTCCTGACTTTC.

The CDR3 DNA follows: TGTGCCAGCAGCTTAGGTGGGGGGAGCTCCTACAATGAGCAGTTCTTC. Its translation is CASSLGGGSSYNEQFF. The genes are TRBV13 and TRBJ2-1; weak D call: TRBD2 (6 bases). CDR1 and CDR2 from the germline V gene are PRHDT and FYEKMQ (reference sequence). The V end lost 0 bases, the J end lost 0 bases, and 9 bases lay between the germline ends. The CDR3 has 16 amino acids. Together with reference TRBV13 and TRBJ2-1, the CDR3 gives the full variable domain: AAGVIQSPRHLIKEKRETATLKCYPIPRHDTVYWYQQGPGQDPQFLISFYEKMQSDKGSIPDRFSAQQFSDYHSELNMSSLELGDSALYFCASSLGGGSSYNEQFFGPGTRLTVL.

The CDR3 is CAVGTGYGYTF. In DNA, the CDR3 is TGTGCCGTCGGGACAGGTTATGGCTACACCTTC. The V call is TRBV6-2 or TRBV6-3, the J call TRBJ1-2; 8 bases fit TRBD1. Germline V CDR1 and CDR2: MNHEY, SVGEGT. V trimming: 11 bases; J trimming: 5 bases; junction bases outside the gene matches: 4. This CDR3 spans 11 amino acids.

The chain uses TRBV28 and TRBJ1-2; tentative D call: TRBD1 (5 bases). The CDR3 runs 14 residues. CDR1 and CDR2 from the germline V gene are MDHEN and SYDVKM. V shed 2 bases and J shed 4 bases, with 11 bases lying between them. The CDR3 DNA reads TGTGCCAGCAGTTTAAAGGGACCGCTCTATGGCTACACCTTC. Its translation is CASSLKGPLYGYTF.

With regard to this clonotype: Germline and junction disagree at one end, which may indicate a read error. This rearrangement joins TRBV29-1 to TRBJ1-3; D is unresolved. Germline-derived CDR1 and CDR2 are SQVTM and ANQGSEA. There are 13 residues in the CDR3. DNA of the CDR3: TGCAGCGTTAAAGAGGGAGCTGGAAACACCATATATTTT. Its translation is CSVKEGAGNTIYF.

The rearrangement links TRBV4-1 to TRBJ1-5; D uncertain. CDR1 and CDR2 (germline): MGHRA, YSYEKL. The CDR3 totals 16 residues. V lost 1 base and J lost 5, with 15 bases in between. The CDR3 region is CASSQVGGRGDQPQHF. The CDR3 DNA follows: TGCGCCAGCAGCCAAGTGGGAGGGCGCGGGGATCAGCCCCAGCATTTT.

V usage is TRBV19 and J usage is TRBJ1-4; no clear D. With 6 bases removed from V and 5 bases from J, the gap between germline ends came to 19 bases. Germline V gene sequence: CDR1 LNHDA, CDR2 SQIVND (reference sequence). This CDR3 spans 16 amino acids. CDR3 in DNA: TGTGCCAGTAGGGGAGTCCTCCCAATGGGGAATGAAAAACTGTTTTTT. Translating gives CASRGVLPMGNEKLFF.

The chain is built from TRBV12-3 or TRBV12-4 and TRBJ1-1; D unclear. The CDR3 totals 15 residues. V lost 5 bases, J lost 5 bases, and 18 bases lay in between. The DNA for the CDR3 is TGTGCCAGCAGTCTACGGACTGTTTCAAGGACTGAAGCTTTCTTT. Its translation is CASSLRTVSRTEAFF.

The gene calls are TRBV12-3 or TRBV12-4 and TRBJ1-1; D gene ambiguous. Trimming stripped 3 bases from V and 2 bases from J, with 10 bases between. CDR3 length equals 14 residues. The CDR3 DNA follows: TGTGCCAGCAGTTTTGGACTCACCAACACTGAAGCTTTCTTT. Translating it yields CASSFGLTNTEAFF.

V and J are TRBV5-1 and TRBJ1-1, with 10 bases matching TRBD1. The CDR3 loop spans 14 amino acids. V gave up 3 bases and J gave up 5 bases; unmatched junction bases: 4. Germline V gene lookup returns CDR1 SGHRS and CDR2 YFSETQ. CDR3 nucleotides: TGCGCCAGCAGCTACCGGGACAGGGGTACTGAAGCTTTCTTT. Its translation is CASSYRDRGTEAFF.

The genes are TRBV3-1 and TRBJ2-5; D possibly uses TRBD1 or TRBD2 (5 bases each). The V gene's germline CDR1 is LGHDT and CDR2 YNNKEL (reference sequence). V was cut by 4 bases and J by 2 bases, with 11 bases left in between. CDR3 length equals 14 residues. The CDR3 sequence: CASSPRGRQETQYF. Here the CDR3 DNA reads TGTGCCAGCAGCCCCCGGGGCAGACAAGAGACCCAGTACTTC.

J is TRBJ2-2 and V is TRBV29-1; D is perhaps TRBD1 or TRBD2 (5 bases each). V lost 5 bases and J lost 6, with 7 bases in between. The germline CDR1 and CDR2 sequences are SQVTM and ANQGSEA. This CDR3 region has 11 residues. The CDR3 here is CSVRGAGELFF. The CDR3 DNA is TGCAGCGTTCGAGGGGCCGGGGAGCTGTTTTTT.

The genes are TRBV7-2 and TRBJ1-2, with D possibly TRBD1 on 5 matching bases. The ends were cut back, 1 base at V and 4 bases at J, with 16 bases in the middle. Germline CDR1 is SGHTA and CDR2 is FQGNSA. The CDR3 has 16 residues. CDR3 sequence reads: CASSLGRDAGSYGYTF. The CDR3 DNA reads as TGTGCCAGCAGCTTAGGTCGGGACGCTGGTAGCTATGGCTACACCTTC.

The rearrangement joins TRBV15 to TRBJ1-2, with D unresolved. Germline V gives CDR1 LNHNV, CDR2 YYDKDF (reference sequence). V shed 0 bases and J shed 4 bases, with 6 bases lying between them. The CDR3 has 13 amino acids. The CDR3 DNA follows: TGTGCCACCAGCAGAGAAGATATCTATGGCTACACCTTC. Translating it yields CATSREDIYGYTF.

This chain joins TRBV6-2 or TRBV6-3 and TRBJ2-7; D gene ambiguous. Germline CDR1 and CDR2: MNHEY and SVGEGT. V dropped 6 bases and J dropped 5 bases, with 23 bases sitting between them. This CDR3 spans 16 amino acids. The CDR3 loop is CASSRNPDGLLNEQYF. As DNA, the CDR3 is TGTGCCAGCAGCCGTAACCCCGACGGGCTGCTGAACGAGCAGTACTTC.

The sample holds one count of this clonotype. V usage is TRBV19 and J usage is TRBJ2-1, with 13 bases that match TRBD2. V lost 4 bases and J lost 9; bases outside the gene matches: 0. The V gene's germline CDR1 is LNHDA and CDR2 SQIVND (reference sequence). This CDR3 is built from 13 residues. CDR3 bases: TGTGCCAGTAGTAGGACTAGCGGGAGTGAGCAGTTCTTC. It is translated as CASSRTSGSEQFF. The full variable domain, its missing parts supplied by reference TRBV19 and TRBJ2-1, is DGGITQSPKYLFRKEGQNVTLSCEQNLNHDAMYWYRQDPGQGLRLIYYSQIVNDFQKGDIAEGYSVSREKKESFPLTVTSAQKNPTAFYLCASSRTSGSEQFFGPGTRLTVL.

CDR3 DNA: TGTGCCAGCAGTCGGACAGGGAGCATGAACACTGAAGCTTTCTTT. It is translated as CASSRTGSMNTEAFF. This chain links TRBV19 with TRBJ1-1; 8 bases match TRBD1. Germline CDR1 reads LNHDA; CDR2 reads SQIVND (reference sequence). Trimming removed 9 bases from V and 0 bases from J; junction bases left unmatched: 9. This CDR3 is built from 15 residues.

The chain employs TRBV4-3 and TRBJ1-2, with D uncertain. Trimming took off 3 bases at V and 1 base at J, with 6 bases between the two ends. This CDR3 is 13 amino acids long. Germline assignment: CDR1 LGHNA and CDR2 YSLEER. The CDR3 nucleotides read TGCGCCAGCAGCCATACCAATAACTATGGCTACACCTTC. Amino acids: CASSHTNNYGYTF.

The chain links TRBV12-3 or TRBV12-4 to TRBJ2-7; the D gene is possibly TRBD1 (6 bases). The CDR3 is 14 amino acids. Trimming cost V 4 bases and J 2 bases, with 12 bases left between them. The CDR3: CASSSRQETYEQYF. The CDR3 coding sequence is TGTGCCAGCAGTTCGAGACAGGAAACCTACGAGCAGTACTTC.

The table lists this clonotype with a count of one. The CDR3 protein is CSALLEGLATDTQYF. The CDR3 nucleotides are TGCAGTGCTCTTTTAGAGGGGCTAGCCACAGATACGCAGTATTTT. The rearrangement links TRBV20-1 to TRBJ2-3, with D perhaps assigned TRBD1 or TRBD2 (5 bases each). The CDR3 has 15 residues. V was trimmed by 5 bases and J by 2 bases, leaving 17 bases between them. Looked up from germline, CDR1 is DFQATT and CDR2 is SNEGSKA (reference sequence).

The genes are TRBV5-1 and TRBJ2-6; TRBD1 is a possible D gene (5 bases). Germline CDR1 reads SGHRS; CDR2 reads YFSETQ. V was shortened by 0 bases and J by 0 bases, with 7 bases between the two germline ends. The CDR3 is 16 amino acids. The CDR3 coding sequence is TGCGCCAGCAGCTTGGAGGGGCTCTCTGGGGCCAACGTCCTGACTTTC. Amino acids: CASSLEGLSGANVLTF.

The chain joins TRBV19 to TRBJ1-2, with D maybe TRBD1 (6 bases). Germline V gene lookup returns CDR1 LNHDA and CDR2 SQIVND (reference sequence). The length of the CDR3 is 13 residues. Trimming stripped 5 bases from V and 8 bases from J, with 15 bases between. In DNA, the CDR3 is TGTGCCAGTAGTGACCCGATGACAGGAGGCTACACCTTC. Protein sequence: CASSDPMTGGYTF.